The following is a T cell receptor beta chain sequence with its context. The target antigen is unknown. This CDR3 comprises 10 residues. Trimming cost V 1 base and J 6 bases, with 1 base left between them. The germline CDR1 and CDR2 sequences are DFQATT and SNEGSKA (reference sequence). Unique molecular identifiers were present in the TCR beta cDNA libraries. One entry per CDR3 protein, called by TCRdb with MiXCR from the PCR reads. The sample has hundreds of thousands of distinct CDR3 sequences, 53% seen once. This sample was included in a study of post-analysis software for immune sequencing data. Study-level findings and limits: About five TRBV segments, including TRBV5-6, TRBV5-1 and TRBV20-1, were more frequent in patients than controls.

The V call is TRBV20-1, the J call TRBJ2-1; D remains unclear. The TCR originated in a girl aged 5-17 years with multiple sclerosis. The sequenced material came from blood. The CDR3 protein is CSARANEQFF. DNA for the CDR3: TGCAGTGCTAGAGCCAATGAGCAGTTCTTC.